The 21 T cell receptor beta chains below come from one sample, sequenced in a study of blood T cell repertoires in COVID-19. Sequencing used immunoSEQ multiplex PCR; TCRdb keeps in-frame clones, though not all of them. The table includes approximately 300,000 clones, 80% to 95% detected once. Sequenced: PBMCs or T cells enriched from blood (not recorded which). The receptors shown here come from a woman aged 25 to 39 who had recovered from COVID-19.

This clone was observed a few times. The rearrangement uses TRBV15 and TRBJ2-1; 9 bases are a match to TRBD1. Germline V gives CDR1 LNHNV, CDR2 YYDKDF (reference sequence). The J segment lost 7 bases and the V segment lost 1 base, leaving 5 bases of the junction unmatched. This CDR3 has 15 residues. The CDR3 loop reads CATSRGQGDWNEQFF. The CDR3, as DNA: TGTGCCACCAGCAGAGGACAGGGGGATTGGAATGAGCAGTTCTTC.

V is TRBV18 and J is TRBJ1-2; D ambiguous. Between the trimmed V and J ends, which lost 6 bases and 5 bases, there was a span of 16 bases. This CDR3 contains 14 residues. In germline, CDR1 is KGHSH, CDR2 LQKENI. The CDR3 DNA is TGTGCCAGCTCCGCGTCCGAGGGAGAATATGGCTACACCTTC. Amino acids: CASSASEGEYGYTF.

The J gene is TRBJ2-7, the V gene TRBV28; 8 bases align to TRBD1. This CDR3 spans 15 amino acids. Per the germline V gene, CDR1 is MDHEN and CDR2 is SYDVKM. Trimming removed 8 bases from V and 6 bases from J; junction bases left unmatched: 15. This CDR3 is CASVSQGAGYGEQYF. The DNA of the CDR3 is TGTGCCAGCGTGAGCCAGGGGGCCGGGTACGGCGAGCAGTACTTC.

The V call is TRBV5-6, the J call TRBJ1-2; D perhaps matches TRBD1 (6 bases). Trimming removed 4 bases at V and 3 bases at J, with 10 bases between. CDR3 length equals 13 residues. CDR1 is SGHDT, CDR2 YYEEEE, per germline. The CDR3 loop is CASSDGTYYGYTF. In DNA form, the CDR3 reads TGTGCCAGCAGCGACGGGACATACTATGGCTACACCTTC.

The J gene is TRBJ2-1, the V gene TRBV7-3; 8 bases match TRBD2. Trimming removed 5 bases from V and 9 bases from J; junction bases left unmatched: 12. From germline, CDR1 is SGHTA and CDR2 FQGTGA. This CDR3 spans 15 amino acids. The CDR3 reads CASSQTGGSGAEQFF. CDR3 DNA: TGTGCCAGCAGCCAAACGGGCGGTAGCGGGGCTGAGCAGTTCTTC.

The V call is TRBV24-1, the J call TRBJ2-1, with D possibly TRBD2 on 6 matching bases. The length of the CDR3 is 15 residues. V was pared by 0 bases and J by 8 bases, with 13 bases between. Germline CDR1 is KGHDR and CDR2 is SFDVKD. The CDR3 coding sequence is TGTGCCACCAGTGATTTGAGTGGAGGGGTCCATGAGCAGTTCTTC. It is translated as CATSDLSGGVHEQFF.

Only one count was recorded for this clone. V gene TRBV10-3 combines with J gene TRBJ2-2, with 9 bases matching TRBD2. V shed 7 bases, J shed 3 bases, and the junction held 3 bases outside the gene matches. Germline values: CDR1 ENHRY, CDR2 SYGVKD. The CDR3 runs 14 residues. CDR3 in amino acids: CAIKGLADTGELFF. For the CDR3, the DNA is TGTGCCATCAAGGGACTAGCTGACACCGGGGAGCTGTTTTTT.

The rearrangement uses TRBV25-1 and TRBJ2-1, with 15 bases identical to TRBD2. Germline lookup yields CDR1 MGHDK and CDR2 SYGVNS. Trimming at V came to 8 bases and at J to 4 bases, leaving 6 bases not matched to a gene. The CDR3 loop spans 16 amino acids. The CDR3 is CASLGLAGGRYNEQFF. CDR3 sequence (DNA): TGTGCCAGCCTCGGACTAGCGGGAGGGCGTTACAATGAGCAGTTCTTC.

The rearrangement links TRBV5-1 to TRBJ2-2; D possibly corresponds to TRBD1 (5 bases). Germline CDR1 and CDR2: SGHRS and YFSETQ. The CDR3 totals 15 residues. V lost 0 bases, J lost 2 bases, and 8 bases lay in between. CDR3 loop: CASSLVDRNTGELFF. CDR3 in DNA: TGCGCCAGCAGCTTGGTTGACAGAAACACCGGGGAGCTGTTTTTT.

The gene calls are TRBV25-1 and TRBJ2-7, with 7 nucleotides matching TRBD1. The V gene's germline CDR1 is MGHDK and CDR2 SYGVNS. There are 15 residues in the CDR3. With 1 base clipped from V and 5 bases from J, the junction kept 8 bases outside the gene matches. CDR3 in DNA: TGTGCCAGCAGTGAATGGCGGATAGGGGGCGACGAGCAGTACTTC. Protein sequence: CASSEWRIGGDEQYF.

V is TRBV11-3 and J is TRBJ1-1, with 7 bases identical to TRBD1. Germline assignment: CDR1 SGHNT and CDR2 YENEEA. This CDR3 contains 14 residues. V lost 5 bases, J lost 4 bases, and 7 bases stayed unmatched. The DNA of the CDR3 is TGTGCCAGCAGCATTGACAGGGTGGGCACTGAAGCTTTCTTT. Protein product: CASSIDRVGTEAFF. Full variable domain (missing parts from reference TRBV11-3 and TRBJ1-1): EAGVVQSPRYKIIEKKQPVAFWCNPISGHNTLYWYLQNLGQGPELLIRYENEEAVDDSQLPKDRFSAERLKGVDSTLKIQPAELGDSAVYLCASSIDRVGTEAFFGQGTRLTVV.

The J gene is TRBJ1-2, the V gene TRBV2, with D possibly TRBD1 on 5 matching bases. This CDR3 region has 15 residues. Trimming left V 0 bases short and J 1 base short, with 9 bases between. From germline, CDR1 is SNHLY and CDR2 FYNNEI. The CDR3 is CASSEAGGVNYGYTF. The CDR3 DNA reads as TGTGCCAGCAGTGAAGCGGGGGGGGTTAACTATGGCTACACCTTC.

The CDR3 DNA follows: TGTGCCAGTATGGTTGCGGGCACAGATACGCAGTATTTT. Residues: CASMVAGTDTQYF. The chain has TRBV28 and TRBJ2-3; D gene unclear. Germline V gene lookup returns CDR1 MDHEN and CDR2 SYDVKM. The CDR3 is 13 residues long. V lost 9 bases and J 1 base, leaving 11 bases between the germline ends.

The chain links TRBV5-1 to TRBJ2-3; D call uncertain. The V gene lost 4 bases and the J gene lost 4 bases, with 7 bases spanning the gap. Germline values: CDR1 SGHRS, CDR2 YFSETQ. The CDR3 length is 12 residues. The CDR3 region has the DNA TGCGCCAGCAGCCAACAAGCAGATACGCAGTATTTT. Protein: CASSQQADTQYF.

CDR3 in amino acids: CASSQGSVGRGFYEQYF. CDR3 DNA sequence: TGTGCCAGCAGCCAAGGCTCGGTGGGCAGGGGATTTTACGAGCAGTACTTC. The J gene is TRBJ2-7, the V gene TRBV14; possible D gene TRBD1, 6 bases. Trimming left V 1 base short and J 4 bases short, with 20 bases between. In germline, CDR1 is SGHDN, CDR2 FVKESK. This CDR3 comprises 17 residues.

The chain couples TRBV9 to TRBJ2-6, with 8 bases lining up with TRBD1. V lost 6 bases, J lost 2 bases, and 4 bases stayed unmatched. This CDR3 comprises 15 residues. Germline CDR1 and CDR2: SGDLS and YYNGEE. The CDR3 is CASTATGAGANVLTF. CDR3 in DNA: TGTGCCAGCACCGCGACAGGGGCTGGGGCCAACGTCCTGACTTTC.

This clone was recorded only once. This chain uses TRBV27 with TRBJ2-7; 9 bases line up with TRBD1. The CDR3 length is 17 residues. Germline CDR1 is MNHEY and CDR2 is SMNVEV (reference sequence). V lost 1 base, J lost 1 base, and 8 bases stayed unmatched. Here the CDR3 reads CASSLYFLGQGSYEQYF. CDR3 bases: TGTGCCAGCAGTTTATATTTTCTCGGACAGGGGTCCTACGAGCAGTACTTC.

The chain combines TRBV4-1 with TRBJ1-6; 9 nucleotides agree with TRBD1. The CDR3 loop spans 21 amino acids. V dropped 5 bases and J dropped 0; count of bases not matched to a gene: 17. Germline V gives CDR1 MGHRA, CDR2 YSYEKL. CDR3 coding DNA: TGCGCCAGCAGCAAGCACAATGGGACAGGGTGCGCGAGCTCCTATAATTCACCCCTCCACTTT. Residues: CASSKHNGTGCASSYNSPLHF.

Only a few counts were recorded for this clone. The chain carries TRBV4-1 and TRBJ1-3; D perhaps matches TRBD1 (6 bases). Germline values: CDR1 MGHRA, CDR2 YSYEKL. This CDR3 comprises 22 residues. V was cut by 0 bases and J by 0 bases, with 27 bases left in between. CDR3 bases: TGCGCCAGCAGCCAAGATTGGGTAGTGCCAGGGGCGACAGGCCACTCTGGAAACACCATATATTTT. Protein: CASSQDWVVPGATGHSGNTIYF.

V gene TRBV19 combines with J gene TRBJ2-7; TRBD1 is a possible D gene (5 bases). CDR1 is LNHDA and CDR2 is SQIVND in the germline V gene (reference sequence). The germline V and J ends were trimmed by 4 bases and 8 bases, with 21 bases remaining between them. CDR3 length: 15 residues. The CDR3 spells CASSTKAQGLRKQYF. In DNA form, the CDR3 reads TGTGCCAGTAGTACAAAGGCCCAGGGCCTCAGGAAGCAGTACTTC.

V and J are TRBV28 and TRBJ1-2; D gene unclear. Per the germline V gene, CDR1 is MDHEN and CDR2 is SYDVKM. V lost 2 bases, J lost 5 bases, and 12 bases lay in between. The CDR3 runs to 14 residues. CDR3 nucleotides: TGTGCCAGCAGTTTACGTCCCGAGCGGTATGGCTACACCTTC. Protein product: CASSLRPERYGYTF.